A single sample gave rise to the 27 T cell receptor beta chains below, sequenced in a study of siplizumab effects on memory and regulatory T cells. Generated by immunoSEQ multiplex PCR, the TCRdb table keeps only in-frame clones and is missing some. Of about 60,000 clones detected, less than 90% appear once; the ten largest clones hold less than 4%. Source material: memory CD4+ T cells sorted from blood. The receptors were sampled from a human donor in good health.

The genes are TRBV5-4 and TRBJ2-7; 12 positions agree with TRBD1. The germline CDR1 and CDR2 sequences are SGHNT and YYREEE (reference sequence). With 5 bases clipped from V and 3 bases from J, the junction kept 3 bases outside the gene matches. The CDR3 totals 14 residues. The CDR3 sequence: CASRRDRGLYEQYF. CDR3 DNA sequence: TGTGCCAGCAGAAGGGACAGGGGGCTCTACGAGCAGTACTTC. The full variable domain, in which reference TRBV5-4 and TRBJ2-7 provide the parts outside the CDR3, is ETGVTQSPTHLIKTRGQQVTLRCSSQSGHNTVSWYQQALGQGPQFIFQYYREEENGRGNFPPRFSGLQFPNYSSELNVNALELDDSALYLCASRRDRGLYEQYFGPGTRLTVT.

The chain uses TRBV4-1 and TRBJ1-3; 8 bases are shared with TRBD1. The CDR3 covers 19 residues. Germline V gives CDR1 MGHRA, CDR2 YSYEKL. V was pared by 0 bases and J by 4 bases, with 14 bases of the junction left unmatched. CDR3 protein: CASSQDRPTGEGSGNTIYF. CDR3 in DNA: TGCGCCAGCAGCCAAGATCGGCCGACAGGGGAAGGCTCGGGAAACACCATATATTTT.

The rearrangement uses TRBV29-1 and TRBJ2-5; TRBD1 aligns across 10 bases. CDR1 is SQVTM and CDR2 is ANQGSEA in the germline V gene. V lost 4 bases, J lost 7 bases, and 6 bases stayed unmatched. The length of the CDR3 is 13 residues. CDR3 nucleotide sequence: TGCAGCGTTGGAGGGGGGACAGGGGCGACCCAGTACTTC. The encoded protein is CSVGGGTGATQYF.

The rearrangement links TRBV5-1 to TRBJ2-7; 13 bases align to TRBD2. With V trimmed by 2 bases and J by 7 bases, 12 bases remained unmatched. The CDR3 is made up of 17 amino acids. Germline V CDR1 and CDR2: SGHRS, YFSETQ. The CDR3 loop is CASSLSLVLAGGNEQYF. The CDR3 region has the DNA TGCGCCAGCAGCTTATCTCTCGTACTAGCGGGAGGGAATGAGCAGTACTTC. Variable domain in full (rest from reference TRBV5-1 and TRBJ2-7): KAGVTQTPRYLIKTRGQQVTLSCSPISGHRSVSWYQQTPGQGLQFLFEYFSETQRNKGNFPGRFSGRQFSNSRSEMNVSTLELGDSALYLCASSLSLVLAGGNEQYFGPGTRLTVT.

V is TRBV5-1 and J is TRBJ1-1; weak D call: TRBD1 (5 bases). Trimming took 0 bases from V and 0 from J, leaving 9 bases between them. Germline V gene data show CDR1 as SGHRS and CDR2 as YFSETQ. The CDR3 is made up of 15 amino acids. The CDR3 region has the DNA TGCGCCAGCAGCTTGGGGGGCCCCCTGAACACTGAAGCTTTCTTT. It translates to CASSLGGPLNTEAFF.

This clone was recorded a few times. The V and J genes are TRBV19 and TRBJ1-5; D may be TRBD1 (5 bases). Trimming cost V 6 bases and J 5 bases, with 11 bases left between them. There are 13 residues in the CDR3. Germline CDR1 and CDR2: LNHDA and SQIVND (reference sequence). The CDR3 sequence is CASRLQDYQPQHF. CDR3 nucleotides: TGTGCCAGTAGACTACAGGATTATCAGCCCCAGCATTTT.

The V call is TRBV6-5, the J call TRBJ2-5; D perhaps matches TRBD1 (6 bases). The CDR3 length is 14 residues. CDR1 and CDR2 (germline): MNHEY, SVGAGI. Trimming pared 5 bases from V and 5 bases from J, leaving 15 bases between. CDR3 in DNA: TGTGCCAGCAGTACGCAGGGGCGCTCGGAGACCCAGTACTTC. This translates into CASSTQGRSETQYF.

The chain has TRBV7-8 and TRBJ2-1; either TRBD1 or TRBD2 may supply D (6 bases each). Trimming took 1 base from V and 3 from J, leaving 16 bases between them. This CDR3 is built from 17 residues. Germline-derived CDR1 and CDR2 are SGHVS and FQNEAQ. The CDR3 region is CASSLVPGASFYNEQFF. CDR3 sequence (DNA): TGTGCCAGCAGCTTAGTTCCGGGGGCCTCCTTCTACAATGAGCAGTTCTTC. Using reference TRBV7-8 and TRBJ2-1 for the parts outside the CDR3, the full variable domain is GAGVSQSPRYKVAKRGQDVALRCDPISGHVSLFWYQQALGQGPEFLTYFQNEAQLDKSGLPSDRFFAERPEGSVSTLKIQRTQQEDSAVYLCASSLVPGASFYNEQFFGPGTRLTVL.

The CDR3 region has the DNA TGTGCCAGCAGCCCAGGACTAGCGGGTAGGACCCAGTACTTC. The encoded protein is CASSPGLAGRTQYF. The chain recombines TRBV14 with TRBJ2-5; 11 bases are a match to TRBD2. Unmatched junction bases numbered 5, after V lost 4 bases and J lost 7 bases. There are 14 residues in the CDR3. The germline V gene has CDR1 SGHDN and CDR2 FVKESK.

The rearrangement uses TRBV11-2 and TRBJ1-6; D gene ambiguous. V lost 5 bases and J lost 11, with 10 bases in between. The CDR3 consists of 12 residues. The germline V gene encodes CDR1 SGHAT and CDR2 FQNNGV. The CDR3 coding sequence is TGTGCCAGCAGCCAGCCGTACGCACCCCTCCACTTT. Translation gives CASSQPYAPLHF.

This clone was counted a few times. The chain employs TRBV29-1 and TRBJ1-2; D unresolved. Germline loops: CDR1 SQVTM, CDR2 ANQGSEA. Trimming removed 4 bases from V and 0 bases from J, with 6 bases in between. CDR3 length equals 12 residues. CDR3 sequence reads: CSVGLPNYGYTF. The CDR3 DNA reads as TGCAGCGTTGGTCTGCCTAACTATGGCTACACCTTC.

The chain carries TRBV10-3 and TRBJ2-3; 11 bases agree with TRBD2. The germline gives CDR1 ENHRY, CDR2 SYGVKD. This CDR3 is built from 14 residues. J was trimmed by 4 bases and V by 8 bases; bases with no gene match: 5. In DNA form, the CDR3 reads TGTGCCATCGGTAGCGGGGGGGGAGCAGATACGCAGTATTTT. Amino acids: CAIGSGGGADTQYF.

This chain uses TRBV6-5 with TRBJ2-2; no clear D gene. This CDR3 is 13 amino acids long. CDR1 MNHEY and CDR2 SVGAGI come from the germline V gene. Trimming removed 5 bases at V and 7 bases at J, with 11 bases between. Here the CDR3 DNA reads TGTGCCAGCAGTGAAGTCAGACTCGGGGAGCTGTTTTTT. Translating it yields CASSEVRLGELFF.

The rearrangement links TRBV28 to TRBJ1-2; D gene unclear. The germline V gene encodes CDR1 MDHEN and CDR2 SYDVKM. This CDR3 region has 12 residues. Trimming shortened V by 6 bases and J by 1 base, and 6 bases separated the two germline ends. CDR3 nucleotides: TGTGCCAGCAGCCTCCTTAACTATGGCTACACCTTC. Protein: CASSLLNYGYTF.

The V call is TRBV2, the J call TRBJ2-1, with 8 bases lining up with TRBD1. The CDR3 sequence is 15 residues long. The junction had 3 bases not matched to a gene; V was cut back by 3 bases and J by 2 bases. Germline CDR1 is SNHLY and CDR2 is FYNNEI. The CDR3: CASSDAGGAYNEQFF. In nucleotides, the CDR3 is TGTGCCAGCAGTGACGCAGGGGGCGCCTACAATGAGCAGTTCTTC.

The chain uses TRBV27 and TRBJ1-4; perhaps TRBD1 as D (5 bases). The CDR3 is made up of 14 amino acids. V lost 8 bases, J lost 2 bases, and 12 bases lay in between. Germline V gene data show CDR1 as MNHEY and CDR2 as SMNVEV (reference sequence). CDR3 in amino acids: CASGGRWTNEKLFF. The CDR3 nucleotides read TGTGCCAGCGGGGGTAGATGGACTAATGAAAAACTGTTTTTT. The variable domain in full, completed from reference TRBV27 and TRBJ1-4, reads EAQVTQNPRYLITVTGKKLTVTCSQNMNHEYMSWYRQDPGLGLRQIYYSMNVEVTDKGDVPEGYKVSRKEKRNFPLILESPSPNQTSLYFCASGGRWTNEKLFFGSGTQLSVL.

V and J are TRBV5-1 and TRBJ2-2; D uncertain. The length of the CDR3 is 14 residues. Per germline, CDR1 SGHRS and CDR2 YFSETQ. The V gene lost 3 bases and the J gene lost 2 bases, with 8 bases spanning the gap. CDR3 in amino acids: CASSSDINTGELFF. Written as DNA, the CDR3 is TGCGCCAGCAGCTCCGACATCAACACCGGGGAGCTGTTTTTT.

This chain joins TRBV18 and TRBJ2-5, with D maybe TRBD1 (5 bases). CDR1 is KGHSH, CDR2 LQKENI, per germline. Trimming took 6 bases from V and 4 from J, leaving 12 bases between them. The CDR3 extends over 13 amino acids. The CDR3: CASSPRAVETQYF. DNA of the CDR3: TGTGCCAGCTCCCCCAGGGCTGTAGAGACCCAGTACTTC.

This clone was detected once. The J gene is TRBJ2-2, the V gene TRBV4-1; no reliable D call. CDR1 and CDR2 (germline): MGHRA, YSYEKL. The ends were cut back, 1 base at V and 5 bases at J, with 14 bases in the middle. This CDR3 has 16 residues. CDR3 residues: CASSQGDGGETGELFF. CDR3 sequence (DNA): TGCGCCAGCAGCCAAGGAGACGGTGGAGAGACCGGGGAGCTGTTTTTT.

As concerns this clone: A read error may produce the germline difference seen at one junction end. This specimen includes other DNA sequences encoding the same CDR3. CDR3 loop: CASSKAGSQETQYF. CDR3 DNA sequence: TGTGCCAGCAGTAAAGCGGGAAGCCAAGAGACCCAGTACTTC. The rearrangement links TRBV6-1 to TRBJ2-5; 7 bases align to TRBD2. The CDR3 runs to 14 residues. CDR1 is MNHNS and CDR2 is SASEGT in the germline V gene.

This clone was recorded a few times. J is TRBJ2-7 and V is TRBV11-2; D is ambiguous. This CDR3 comprises 14 residues. V was pared by 1 base and J by 0 bases, with 7 bases between. Germline-derived CDR1 and CDR2 are SGHAT and FQNNGV. The CDR3, as DNA: TGTGCCAGCAGCTTAGCAGCTATCTCCTACGAGCAGTACTTC. This codes for CASSLAAISYEQYF.

The chain carries TRBV6-6 and TRBJ1-2; TRBD1 might be the D (6 bases). V lost 2 bases and J lost 2, with 9 bases in between. The CDR3 totals 14 residues. Per the germline V gene, CDR1 is MNHNY and CDR2 is SVGAGI (reference sequence). CDR3 loop: CASSYPQGNYGYTF. CDR3 bases: TGTGCCAGCAGTTACCCCCAGGGGAACTATGGCTACACCTTC.

This rearrangement joins TRBV23-1 to TRBJ2-7; unclear D gene. TRBV23-1 is annotated as an ORF whose role is uncertain. V lost 11 bases and J lost 0, with 11 bases in between. This CDR3 has 12 amino acids. In nucleotides, the CDR3 is TGCGCCCTGGCAGAGCTCTCCTACGAGCAGTACTTC. It codes for CALAELSYEQYF.

The chain joins TRBV6-5 to TRBJ1-5; unclear D gene. The CDR3 extends over 13 amino acids. CDR1 and CDR2 (germline): MNHEY, SVGAGI. Trimming removed 8 bases from V and 6 bases from J, with 14 bases in between. This CDR3 reads CASFAGGPQPQHF. The CDR3 DNA is TGTGCCAGCTTTGCCGGTGGGCCTCAGCCCCAGCATTTT.

This sequence joins TRBV2 and TRBJ1-2; weak D call: TRBD1 (5 bases). Trimming removed 9 bases from V and 8 bases from J, with 16 bases in between. There are 12 residues in the CDR3. Germline CDR1 and CDR2: SNHLY and FYNNEI. The CDR3 DNA is TGTGCCAGTAACGCAGGGATAACGGGCTACACCTTC. It is translated as CASNAGITGYTF.

The genes are TRBV7-9 and TRBJ1-3, with 8 bases lining up with TRBD1. Germline V lookup: CDR1 SEHNR, CDR2 FQNEAQ (reference sequence). CDR3 size: 16 residues. V was clipped by 1 base and J by 11 bases; unmatched bases: 13. The CDR3 reads CASSLGRQGTLGAIYF. In DNA, the CDR3 is TGTGCCAGCAGCTTAGGAAGACAGGGGACGCTTGGAGCCATATATTTT.

The chain joins TRBV20-1 to TRBJ2-5; D unclear. The CDR3 is made up of 11 amino acids. V dropped 1 base and J dropped 5 bases, with 5 bases sitting between them. Per the germline V gene, CDR1 is DFQATT and CDR2 is SNEGSKA (reference sequence). For the CDR3, the DNA is TGCAGTGCTAGAGTTCCCGAGACCCAGTACTTC. Residues: CSARVPETQYF.